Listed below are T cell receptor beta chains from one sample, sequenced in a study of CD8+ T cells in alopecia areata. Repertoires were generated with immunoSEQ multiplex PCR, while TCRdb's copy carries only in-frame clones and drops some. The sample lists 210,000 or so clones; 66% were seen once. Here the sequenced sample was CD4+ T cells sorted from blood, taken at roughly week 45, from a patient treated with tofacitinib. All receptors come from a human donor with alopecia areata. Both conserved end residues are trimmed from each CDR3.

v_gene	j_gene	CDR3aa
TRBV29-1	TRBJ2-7	SVAVSYYEQY
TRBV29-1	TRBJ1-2	SGGFRTGSAGYT
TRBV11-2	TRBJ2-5	ASTPQGKETQY
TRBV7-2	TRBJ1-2	ASSFDAKGGYT
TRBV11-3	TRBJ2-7	ASSLVVTRNSYEQY
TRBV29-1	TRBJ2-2	SVEPVTGATGELF
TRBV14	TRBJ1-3	ASSQGSSGNTIY
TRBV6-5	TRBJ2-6	ASRLGYGANVLT
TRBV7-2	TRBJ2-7	ASRWDRGSYEQY
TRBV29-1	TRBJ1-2	SGGQGGYGYT
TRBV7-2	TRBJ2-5	ASSLGRRETQY
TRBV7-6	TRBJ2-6	ASSWRSGANVLT
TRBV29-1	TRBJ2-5	SVDFSVGETQY
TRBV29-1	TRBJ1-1	SVDLTVKNTEAF
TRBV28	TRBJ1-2	ASTTTRQGVRGYT
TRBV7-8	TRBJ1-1	ASSLFPGATTEAF
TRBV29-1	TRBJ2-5	SVGAIIASETQY
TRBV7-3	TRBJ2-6	ASSSKRTGTGANVLT
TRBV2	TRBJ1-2	ASRGFQATYGYT
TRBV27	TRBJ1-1	ASSFRLLTEAF
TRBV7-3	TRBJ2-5	ASSLRGLNGETQY
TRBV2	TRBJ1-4	ASSERGANEKLF
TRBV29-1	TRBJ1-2	SVAADGAWGYT
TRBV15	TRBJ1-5	ATSRQKGDPMPQH
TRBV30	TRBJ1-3	AWTAVFGNTIY
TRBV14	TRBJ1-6	ASSHRGGYANSPLH
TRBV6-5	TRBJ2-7	ASSSGTASSYEQY
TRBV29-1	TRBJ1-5	SVGGDSNQPQH
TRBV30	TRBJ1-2	AWSSPSGDGYT
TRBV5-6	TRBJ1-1	ASSLNRGKTEAF
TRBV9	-	ASSVKPGASLSYEQY
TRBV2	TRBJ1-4	ASKRTVLGEKLF
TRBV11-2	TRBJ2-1	ASSQGYEQF
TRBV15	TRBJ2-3	ATSRVDTDTQY
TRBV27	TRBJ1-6	ASMVFGGRNNSPLH
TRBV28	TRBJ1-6	ASSPHRDYSPLH
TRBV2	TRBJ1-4	ASIWSLTNEKLF
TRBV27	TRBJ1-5	ASSLAGFNQPQH
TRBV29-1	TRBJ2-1	SVGASGEQF
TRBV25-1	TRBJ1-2	ASLPPGGAGYGYT
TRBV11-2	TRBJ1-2	ASSLGQQIYGYT
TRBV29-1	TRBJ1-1	SGAYENTEAF
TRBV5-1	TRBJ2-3	ASSPGGVQTDTQY
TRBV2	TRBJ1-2	ASMISGSGYT
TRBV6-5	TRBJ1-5	ASSYFSQPQH
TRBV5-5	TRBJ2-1	ASSSHRTSPYNEQF
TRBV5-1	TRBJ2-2	ASSLGGVQNTGELF
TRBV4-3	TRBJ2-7	ASSQETGPYEQY
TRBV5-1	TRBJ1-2	ASSGGNYYGYT
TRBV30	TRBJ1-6	AWIKSTSPLH
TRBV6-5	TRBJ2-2	ATVTGTANTGELF
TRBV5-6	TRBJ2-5	ASSLGTLQETQY
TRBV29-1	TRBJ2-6	SVEARGRTSNSGANVLT